This TCR beta chain was observed in a study of blood T cell repertoires in COVID-19. In the study overall: The United States, Italy and Spain provided the acute and convalescent COVID-19 samples. Sample material is recorded as cDNA or gDNA derived from T cells, B-cell-depleted T cells, or PBMCs.

Data came from immunoSEQ multiplex PCR; TCRdb stores just in-frame clones and leaves some out. The sample shows 360,000 or so clones, about 90% of them seen only once. This TCR was sampled from a young man with active or convalescent COVID-19. The sample taken for sequencing was peripheral blood.

CDR3 DNA sequence: TGTGCCTCAGGGAGGACTGAAGCTTTCTTT. Protein product: CASGRTEAFF. The chain carries TRBV6-5 and TRBJ1-1; tentatively, D is TRBD1 (5 bases). Germline-derived CDR1 and CDR2 are MNHEY and SVGAGI. Trimming took 11 bases from V and 5 from J, leaving 9 bases between them. The CDR3 covers 10 residues.